The 21 T cell receptor beta chains given below trace back to one sample, sequenced in a study of T-cell memory formation after mild COVID-19. From the 5' RACE reads, TCRdb called clonotypes with MiXCR, one entry per CDR3 protein. The table lists some 180,000 distinct CDR3 sequences, 10% to 15% of them singletons. The sample taken for sequencing was PBMCs or a T cell subset sorted from them (not recorded which). Receptor source: a man younger than 35 who had mild COVID-19 (a few samples of this study predate the infection). Cell type and time point are not known.

This clonotype has just a few counts. The gene calls are TRBV7-2 and TRBJ2-3, with D possibly matching TRBD1 (6 bases). Trimming left V 5 bases short and J 2 bases short, with 17 bases between. CDR1 and CDR2 from the germline V gene are SGHTA and FQGNSA. The CDR3 covers 16 residues. The CDR3 sequence is CASSPRAQGLTDTQYF. CDR3 nucleotide sequence: TGTGCCAGCAGCCCTAGAGCTCAGGGGCTCACAGATACGCAGTATTTT.

V gene TRBV7-3 combines with J gene TRBJ2-7; D is undetermined. The CDR3 consists of 15 residues. V was trimmed by 1 base and J by 5 bases, leaving 15 bases between them. Germline CDR1 SGHTA, CDR2 FQGTGA. Here the CDR3 DNA reads TGTGCCAGCAGCTTAAGCGGAGTGGAATCGGACGAGCAGTACTTC. It codes for CASSLSGVESDEQYF.

This chain uses TRBV6-5 with TRBJ1-1, with 8 bases fitting TRBD1. The CDR3 covers 15 residues. The V gene end was trimmed by 6 bases and the J gene end by 0 bases; junction bases not matched to a gene: 6. CDR1 and CDR2 from the germline V gene are MNHEY and SVGAGI. Written as DNA, the CDR3 is TGTGCCAGCAGCCCCGGGGACAGGTTGAACACTGAAGCTTTCTTT. It is translated as CASSPGDRLNTEAFF.

This clonotype was picked up a small number of times. This chain connects TRBV5-1 to TRBJ2-5; D gene unclear. The CDR3 is 14 residues long. CDR1 is SGHRS, CDR2 YFSETQ, per germline. With 0 bases removed from V and 1 base from J, the gap between germline ends came to 7 bases. The chain's CDR3 is CASSLAQIQETQYF. The DNA for the CDR3 is TGCGCCAGCAGCTTGGCACAGATCCAAGAGACCCAGTACTTC.

The chain combines TRBV29-1 with TRBJ2-3; possibly TRBD2 for D (6 bases). CDR1 is SQVTM, CDR2 ANQGSEA, per germline. The CDR3 length is 14 residues. The V and J ends lost 4 bases and 1 base respectively, with 12 bases between them. CDR3 nucleotide sequence: TGCAGCGTTGTTCGGGGGTCGGGCACAGATACGCAGTATTTT. Its translation is CSVVRGSGTDTQYF.

The V and J genes are TRBV6-5 and TRBJ1-5; D gene unclear. The CDR3 has 13 residues. Trimming removed 4 bases from V and 4 bases from J, with 8 bases in between. Germline CDR1 reads MNHEY; CDR2 reads SVGAGI. The CDR3, as DNA: TGTGCCAGCAGTTTCGACGGAAATCAGCCCCAGCATTTT. This gives the protein CASSFDGNQPQHF.

In DNA, the CDR3 is TGTGCCAGCGGGGGGGCATACCAAGAGACCCAGTACTTC. The encoded protein is CASGGAYQETQYF. The V gene is TRBV6-6, the J gene TRBJ2-5, with a weak D call TRBD2 (7 bases). V was shortened by 8 bases and J by 0 bases, with 10 bases between the two germline ends. The CDR3 spans 13 residues. The germline gives CDR1 MNHNY, CDR2 SVGAGI (reference sequence).

This clonotype was picked up many times. The chain has TRBV4-3 and TRBJ2-1; D is undetermined. Germline V CDR1 and CDR2: LGHNA, YSLEER. CDR3 length equals 12 residues. V dropped 0 bases and J dropped 10 bases, with 7 bases sitting between them. The CDR3 sequence is CASSQDGGEQFF. The CDR3 nucleotides are TGCGCCAGCAGCCAAGATGGCGGAGAGCAGTTCTTC.

The chain joins TRBV19 to TRBJ2-5, with D unresolved. This CDR3 comprises 13 residues. Germline V gene sequence: CDR1 LNHDA, CDR2 SQIVND (reference sequence). Trimming cost V 4 bases and J 7 bases, with 13 bases left between them. CDR3 bases: TGTGCCAGTAGTACAGGACCCCGAGTGACCCAGTACTTC. Amino acids: CASSTGPRVTQYF.

This clonotype was seen at least ten times. The rearrangement uses TRBV4-3 and TRBJ2-1, with D perhaps being TRBD1 or TRBD2 (5 bases each). The germline V gene has CDR1 LGHNA and CDR2 YSLEER. Trimming shortened V by 0 bases and J by 7 bases, and 13 bases separated the two germline ends. CDR3 size: 15 residues. CDR3 in amino acids: CASSQDWTPGNEQFF. The CDR3 DNA follows: TGCGCCAGCAGCCAAGATTGGACACCGGGGAATGAGCAGTTCTTC.

This clonotype appeared a few times. The rearrangement links TRBV20-1 to TRBJ2-7; D is perhaps TRBD2 (6 bases). The V gene lost 4 bases and the J gene lost 6 bases, with 16 bases spanning the gap. The CDR3 length is 13 residues. Germline V CDR1 and CDR2: DFQATT, SNEGSKA (reference sequence). Here the CDR3 reads CSATQGGSREQYV. Here the CDR3 DNA reads TGCAGTGCTACCCAGGGAGGATCTCGCGAGCAGTACGTC.

In this sample, this clonotype turned up a few times. CDR3 sequence reads: CASSRTRSETPEQFF. CDR3 bases: TGTGCCAGCAGTAGGACTCGCTCGGAAACTCCTGAGCAGTTCTTC. The rearrangement links TRBV12-3 or TRBV12-4 to TRBJ2-1, with D possibly matching TRBD2 (5 bases). Trimming removed 5 bases at V and 9 bases at J, with 20 bases between. The length of the CDR3 is 15 residues.

The rearrangement joins TRBV5-1 to TRBJ2-7, with 10 bases aligning to TRBD1. Germline CDR1 reads SGHRS; CDR2 reads YFSETQ. The CDR3 consists of 14 residues. The ends lost 4 bases at V and 4 bases at J; junction bases unmatched: 5. The CDR3 reads CASSATGGNYEQYV. CDR3 coding DNA: TGCGCCAGCAGCGCGACAGGGGGCAATTACGAGCAGTACGTC.

This clonotype was observed at least ten times. The DNA of the CDR3 is TGTGCCAGCAGCTTAGTAGCGGGGAGCTACAATGAGCAGTTCTTC. It codes for CASSLVAGSYNEQFF. This chain joins TRBV11-3 and TRBJ2-1; TRBD2 agrees at 8 bases. J gave up 3 bases and V 1 base, and 2 bases lay outside the gene matches. The CDR3 spans 15 residues. Germline V lookup: CDR1 SGHNT, CDR2 YENEEA. The full variable domain, in which reference TRBV11-3 and TRBJ2-1 provide the parts outside the CDR3, is EAGVVQSPRYKIIEKKQPVAFWCNPISGHNTLYWYLQNLGQGPELLIRYENEEAVDDSQLPKDRFSAERLKGVDSTLKIQPAELGDSAVYLCASSLVAGSYNEQFFGPGTRLTVL.

The chain couples TRBV30 to TRBJ1-2; D perhaps matches TRBD1 (5 bases). Germline CDR1 reads GTSNPN; CDR2 reads SVGIG (reference sequence). The V gene lost 2 bases and the J gene lost 7 bases, with 14 bases spanning the gap. The CDR3 has 13 amino acids. CDR3: CAWSPSGRGGYTF. The CDR3 bases are TGTGCCTGGAGTCCCTCGGGGCGGGGTGGCTACACCTTC.

V usage is TRBV4-3 and J usage is TRBJ1-6; D remains unclear. V gave up 0 bases and J gave up 9 bases, with 12 bases separating them. The CDR3 is made up of 15 amino acids. Germline CDR1 is LGHNA and CDR2 is YSLEER. The CDR3 DNA is TGCGCCAGCAGCCAAGAAGGCCAGGTCGGTTCACCCCTCCACTTT. This encodes CASSQEGQVGSPLHF.

Written as DNA, the CDR3 is TGCGCCAGCAGCTTGGGCTCTGGACAGGGCCGCGGCTACACCTTC. This translates into CASSLGSGQGRGYTF. V gene TRBV5-1 combines with J gene TRBJ1-2, with 8 bases aligning to TRBD1. CDR3 length equals 15 residues. V lost 0 bases and J lost 8; bases outside the gene matches: 9. Germline V lookup: CDR1 SGHRS, CDR2 YFSETQ.

In its sample, this clonotype was seen many times. The chain couples TRBV29-1 to TRBJ2-3; the D gene is possibly TRBD2 (5 bases). From germline, CDR1 is SQVTM and CDR2 ANQGSEA. The CDR3 is made up of 14 amino acids. The V end lost 4 bases, the J end lost 2 bases, and 13 bases lay between the germline ends. This chain's CDR3 is CSVAGSLSTDTQYF. CDR3 nucleotide sequence: TGCAGCGTTGCGGGGTCCTTGTCCACAGATACGCAGTATTTT.

J is TRBJ1-6 and V is TRBV7-9; no definite D call. Germline CDR1 SEHNR, CDR2 FQNEAQ (reference sequence). V was pared by 6 bases and J by 0 bases, with 15 bases between. The CDR3 has 17 amino acids. CDR3 coding DNA: TGTGCCAGCAGTTATACACCCGGGAGCTCCTATAATTCACCCCTCCACTTT. Translated, it gives CASSYTPGSSYNSPLHF.

This clonotype was picked up a small number of times. The chain recombines TRBV5-4 with TRBJ2-5, with a possible D match to TRBD2 (6 bases). Between the trimmed V and J ends, which lost 4 bases and 2 bases, there was a span of 9 bases. Germline-derived CDR1 and CDR2 are SGHNT and YYREEE (reference sequence). The CDR3 runs to 13 residues. CDR3 nucleotides: TGTGCCAGCAGCACGGGGACTCAAGAGACCCAGTACTTC. It translates to CASSTGTQETQYF.

The CDR3 nucleotides are TGCGCCAGCAGCTTCACAGGGGGTGAGCAGTTCTTC. It specifies CASSFTGGEQFF. The chain employs TRBV5-1 and TRBJ2-1; the match to TRBD1 covers 8 bases. CDR3 length: 12 residues. Germline values: CDR1 SGHRS, CDR2 YFSETQ. The J segment lost 9 bases and the V segment lost 2 bases, leaving 1 base of the junction unmatched.